This T cell receptor beta chain was found in a study of shared clonotypes between healthy human individuals. Regarding the study as a whole: It was observed that around 5% of naive CD4 clonotypes were shared across several donors. On the whole, naive subsets had larger estimated richness than memory subsets had. What rarefaction showed was incomplete sorted-subset sequencing despite large depth.

With respect to this clone: What it binds is unknown.

Libraries were prepared by immunoSEQ multiplex PCR; TCRdb keeps only in-frame clonotypes and omits some of them. The repertoire has about 590,000 clones, around 95% of them found once; the top ten carry 0.09% to 0.13%. The germline V gene encodes CDR1 SGHRS and CDR2 YFSETQ. The V and J ends lost 4 bases and 2 bases respectively, with 9 bases between them. CDR3 length: 14 residues. As defined, naive CD8 cells were CD45RO-negative and positively selected for CCR7, with terminally differentiated effector memory CD45RA+ cells excluded. This clonotype was obtained from a woman aged 25 to 39 in good health. Sample: naive CD8+ T cells sorted from blood. The chain is built from TRBV5-1 and TRBJ2-2; D unclear. CDR3 protein: CASSPLSNTGELFF. The CDR3 nucleotides are TGCGCCAGCAGCCCACTTTCAAACACCGGGGAGCTGTTTTTT.